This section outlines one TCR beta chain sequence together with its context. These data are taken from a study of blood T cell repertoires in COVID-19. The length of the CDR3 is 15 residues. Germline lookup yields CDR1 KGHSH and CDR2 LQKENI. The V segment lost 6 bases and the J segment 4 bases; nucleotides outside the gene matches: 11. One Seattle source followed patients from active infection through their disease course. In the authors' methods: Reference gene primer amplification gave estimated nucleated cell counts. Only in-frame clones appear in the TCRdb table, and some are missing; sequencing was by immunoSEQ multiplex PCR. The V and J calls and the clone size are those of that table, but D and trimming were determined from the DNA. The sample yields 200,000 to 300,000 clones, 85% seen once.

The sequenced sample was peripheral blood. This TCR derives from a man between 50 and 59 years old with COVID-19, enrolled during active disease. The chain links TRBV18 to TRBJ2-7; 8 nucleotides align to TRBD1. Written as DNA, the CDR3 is TGTGCCAGCTCCGATCCGGGACAGGTTCGGTACGAGCAGTACTTC. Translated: CASSDPGQVRYEQYF.